This T cell receptor (beta chain) was recovered during a study of cytomegalovirus exposure and HLA in healthy donors. Vbeta (60) and Jbeta (13) primers were used in the PCR. This table comes from immunoSEQ multiplex PCR, and its TCRdb copy is limited to in-frame clones, with some not included. The record lists under 95,000 clones, of which the ten most abundant hold about 4.1%. The CDR3 extends over 16 amino acids. V lost 5 bases, J lost 0 bases, and 14 bases lay in between. CDR1 KGHSH and CDR2 LQKENI come from the germline V gene. Sample: PBMCs. This chain uses TRBV18 with TRBJ1-3; weak D call: TRBD1 (5 bases). This receptor was identified in a young man in good health and CMV-seropositive. CDR3 in amino acids: CASSSGGESSGNTIYF. The CDR3 nucleotides are TGTGCCAGCTCATCCGGAGGGGAAAGCTCTGGAAACACCATATATTTT.